Listed here are 2 T cell receptor beta chains from one sample, sequenced in a study of T cells in Graves' hyperthyroidism and ophthalmopathy (dated by TCRdb to the late 2010s). The protocol used for the library was multiplex PCR. Sequencer: Illumina HiSeq 2000. TCR beta CDR3 regions were amplified from RNA transcripts. A first-round RT-PCR of the TCR CDR3 used the HTBI primer set with the Qiagen OneStep RT-PCR kit. TCRdb passed the public sequencing reads through fastp at Q25 and MiXCR, retaining productive beta sequences. Rows merge per CDR3 protein into single entries with the most common DNA and genes. In this sample the table shows approximately 400,000 distinct CDR3 sequences, over 15% of which occur a single time. The biggest ten clones account for 3% to 4% of the sample. Input material: blood. These receptors originate from a woman younger than 35 with Graves' hyperthyroidism.

This clonotype was observed at least ten times. The rearrangement joins TRBV11-2 to TRBJ1-1, with D possibly TRBD1 on 5 matching bases. The CDR3 runs 16 residues. CDR1 is SGHAT and CDR2 is FQNNGV in the germline V gene. Trimming shortened V by 4 bases and J by 1 base, and 16 bases separated the two germline ends. Written as DNA, the CDR3 is TGTGCCAGCAGCTCGTACCGGGGGGGTGCGAACACTGAAGCTTTCTTT. It encodes CASSSYRGGANTEAFF.

This clonotype was detected many times. This chain joins TRBV6-5 and TRBJ1-6; TRBD1 aligns across 9 bases. V lost 2 bases to trimming and J lost 9 bases; unmatched junction nucleotides: 5. Germline lookup yields CDR1 MNHEY and CDR2 SVGAGI. This CDR3 is 15 amino acids long. CDR3 region: CASSYDRGKGSPLHF. The CDR3 nucleotides read TGTGCCAGCAGTTACGACAGGGGGAAGGGTTCACCCCTCCACTTT.